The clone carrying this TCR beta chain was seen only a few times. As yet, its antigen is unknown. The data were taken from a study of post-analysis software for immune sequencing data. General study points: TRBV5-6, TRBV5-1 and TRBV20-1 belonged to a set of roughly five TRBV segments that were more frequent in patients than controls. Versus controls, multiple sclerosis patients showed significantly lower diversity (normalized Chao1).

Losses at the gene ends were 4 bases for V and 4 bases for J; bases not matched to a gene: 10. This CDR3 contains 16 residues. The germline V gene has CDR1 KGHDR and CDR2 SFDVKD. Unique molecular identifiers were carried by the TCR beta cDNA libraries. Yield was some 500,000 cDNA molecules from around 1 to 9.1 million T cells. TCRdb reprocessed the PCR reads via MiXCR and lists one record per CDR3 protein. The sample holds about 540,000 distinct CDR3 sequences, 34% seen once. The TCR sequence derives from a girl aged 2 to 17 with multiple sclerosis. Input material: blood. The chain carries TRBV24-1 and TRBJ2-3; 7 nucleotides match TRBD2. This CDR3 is CATSDPGAGSADTQYF. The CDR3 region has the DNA TGTGCCACCAGTGACCCCGGAGCGGGATCGGCAGATACGCAGTATTTT.